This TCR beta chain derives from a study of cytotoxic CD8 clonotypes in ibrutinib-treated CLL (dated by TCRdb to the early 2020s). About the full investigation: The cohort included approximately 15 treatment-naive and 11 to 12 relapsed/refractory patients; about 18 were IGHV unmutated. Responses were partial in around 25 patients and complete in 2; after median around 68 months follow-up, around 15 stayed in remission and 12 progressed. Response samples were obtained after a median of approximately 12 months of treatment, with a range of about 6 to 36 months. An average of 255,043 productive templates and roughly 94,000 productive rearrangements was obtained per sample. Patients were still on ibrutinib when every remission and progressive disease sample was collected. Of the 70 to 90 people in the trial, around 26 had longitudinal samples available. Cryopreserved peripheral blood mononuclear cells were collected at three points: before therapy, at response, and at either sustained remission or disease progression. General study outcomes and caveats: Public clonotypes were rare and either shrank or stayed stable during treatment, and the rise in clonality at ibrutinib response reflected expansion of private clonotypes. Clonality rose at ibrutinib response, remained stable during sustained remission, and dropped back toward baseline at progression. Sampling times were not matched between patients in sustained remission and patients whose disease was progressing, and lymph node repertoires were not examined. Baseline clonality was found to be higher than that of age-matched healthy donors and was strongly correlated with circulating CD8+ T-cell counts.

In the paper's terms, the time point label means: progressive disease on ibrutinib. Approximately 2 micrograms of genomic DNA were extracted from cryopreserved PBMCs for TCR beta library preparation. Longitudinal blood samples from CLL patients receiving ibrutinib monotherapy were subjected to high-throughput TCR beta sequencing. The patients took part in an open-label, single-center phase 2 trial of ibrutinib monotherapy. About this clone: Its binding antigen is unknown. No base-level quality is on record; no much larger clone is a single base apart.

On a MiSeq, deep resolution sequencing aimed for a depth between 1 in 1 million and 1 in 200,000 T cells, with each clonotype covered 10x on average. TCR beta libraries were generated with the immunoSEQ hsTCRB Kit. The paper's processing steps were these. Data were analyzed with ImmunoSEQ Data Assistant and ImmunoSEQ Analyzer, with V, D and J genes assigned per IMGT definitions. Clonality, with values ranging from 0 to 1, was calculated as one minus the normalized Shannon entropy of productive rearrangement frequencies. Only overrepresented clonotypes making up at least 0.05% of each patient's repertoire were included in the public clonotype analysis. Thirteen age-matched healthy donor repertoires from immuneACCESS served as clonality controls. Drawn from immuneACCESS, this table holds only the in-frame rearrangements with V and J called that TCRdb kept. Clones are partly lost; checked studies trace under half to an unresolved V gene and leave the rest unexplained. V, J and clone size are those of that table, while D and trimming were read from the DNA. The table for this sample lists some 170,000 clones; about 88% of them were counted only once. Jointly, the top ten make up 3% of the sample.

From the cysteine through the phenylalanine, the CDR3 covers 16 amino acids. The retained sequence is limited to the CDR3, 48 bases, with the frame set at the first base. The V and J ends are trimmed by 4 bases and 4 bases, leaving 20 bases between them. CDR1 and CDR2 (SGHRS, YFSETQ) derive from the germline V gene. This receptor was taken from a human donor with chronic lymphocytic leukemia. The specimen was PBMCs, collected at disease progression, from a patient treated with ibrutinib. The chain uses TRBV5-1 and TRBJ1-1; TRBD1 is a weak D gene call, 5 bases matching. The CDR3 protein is CASSMPRGARFTEAFF. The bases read TGCGCCAGCAGCATGCCCCGCGGGGCGCGATTCACTGAAGCTTTCTTT.